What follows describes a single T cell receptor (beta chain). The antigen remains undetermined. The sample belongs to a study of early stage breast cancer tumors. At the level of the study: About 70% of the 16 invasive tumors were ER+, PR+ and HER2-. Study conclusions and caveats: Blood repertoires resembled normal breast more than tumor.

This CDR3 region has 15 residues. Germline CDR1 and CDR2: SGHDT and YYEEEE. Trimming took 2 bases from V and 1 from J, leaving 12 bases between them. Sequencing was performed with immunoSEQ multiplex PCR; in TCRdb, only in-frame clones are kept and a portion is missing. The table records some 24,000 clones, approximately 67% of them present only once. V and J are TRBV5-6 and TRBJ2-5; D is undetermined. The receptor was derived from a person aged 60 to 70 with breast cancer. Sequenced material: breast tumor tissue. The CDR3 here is CASSFVKLTQETQYF. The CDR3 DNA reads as TGTGCCAGCAGCTTCGTAAAACTAACCCAAGAGACCCAGTACTTC.